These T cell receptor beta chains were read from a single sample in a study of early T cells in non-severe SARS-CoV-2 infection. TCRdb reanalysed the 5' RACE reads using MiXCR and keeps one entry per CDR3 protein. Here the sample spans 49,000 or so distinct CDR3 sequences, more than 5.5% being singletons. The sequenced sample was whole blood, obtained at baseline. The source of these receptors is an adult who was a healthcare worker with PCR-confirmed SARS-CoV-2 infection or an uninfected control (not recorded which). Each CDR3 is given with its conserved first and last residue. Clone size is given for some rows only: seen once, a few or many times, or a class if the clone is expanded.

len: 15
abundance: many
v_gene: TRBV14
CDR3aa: CASSQGFPGGNTIYF

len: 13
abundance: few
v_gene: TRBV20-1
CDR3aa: CSASDRVGETQYF

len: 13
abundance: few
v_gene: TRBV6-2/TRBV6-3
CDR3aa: CASSWDRLYEQYF

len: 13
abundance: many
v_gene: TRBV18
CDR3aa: CASSLRQGEELFF

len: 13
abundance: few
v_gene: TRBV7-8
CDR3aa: CASSLAQGTGQYF

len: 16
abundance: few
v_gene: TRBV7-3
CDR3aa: CASSPNNGQGATEAFF

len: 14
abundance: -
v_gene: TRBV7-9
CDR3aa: CASSPTTVYNEQFF

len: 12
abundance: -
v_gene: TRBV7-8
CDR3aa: CASSFPGNTIYF

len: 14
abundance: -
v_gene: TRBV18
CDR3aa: CASSPPGQTYGYTF

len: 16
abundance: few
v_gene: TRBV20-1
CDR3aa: CSARDPQGWSNQPQHF

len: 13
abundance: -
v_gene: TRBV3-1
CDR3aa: CASSHGQGNTIYF

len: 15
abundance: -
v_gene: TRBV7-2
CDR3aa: CASSLGGTGSQPQHF

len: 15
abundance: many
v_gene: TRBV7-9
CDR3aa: CASSSHRDSNQPQHF

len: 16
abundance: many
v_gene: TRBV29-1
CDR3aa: CSVKSGPLPNTGELFF

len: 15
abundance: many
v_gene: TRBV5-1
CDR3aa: CASSSGTGWDNIQYF

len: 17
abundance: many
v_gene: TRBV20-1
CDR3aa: CSALHPGAPSSYNEQFF

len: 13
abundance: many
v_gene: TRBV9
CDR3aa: CASSGGNTGELFF

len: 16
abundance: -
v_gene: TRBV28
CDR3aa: CASSAGLANIQETQYF

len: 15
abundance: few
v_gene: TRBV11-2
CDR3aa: CASSLAQGSYNEQFF

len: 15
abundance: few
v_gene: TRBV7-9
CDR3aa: CASSLSGGLTYEQYF

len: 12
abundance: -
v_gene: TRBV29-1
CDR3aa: CSATSGFETQYF

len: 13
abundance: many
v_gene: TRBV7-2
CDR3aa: CASSLRAGVEQYF

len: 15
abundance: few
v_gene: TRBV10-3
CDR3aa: CAINGLAQSTDTQYF

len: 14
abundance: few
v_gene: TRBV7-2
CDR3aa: CASSFQRTGIEQYF

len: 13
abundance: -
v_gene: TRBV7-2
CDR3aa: CASSPRPNNEQFF

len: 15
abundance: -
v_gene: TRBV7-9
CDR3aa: CASSPAGQGAAEQFF

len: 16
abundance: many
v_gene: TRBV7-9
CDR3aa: CASSLKAGQGNEKLFF

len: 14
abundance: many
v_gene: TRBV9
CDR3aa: CASSVDKGSYGYTF

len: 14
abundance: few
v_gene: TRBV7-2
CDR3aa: CVSSLGRSNQPQHF

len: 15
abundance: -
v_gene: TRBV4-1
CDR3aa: CASSQERTVLNEQFF

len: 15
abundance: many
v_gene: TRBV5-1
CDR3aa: CASSQGTSGGYEQYF

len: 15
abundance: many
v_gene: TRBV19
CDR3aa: CASSIDGDEGAEQFF

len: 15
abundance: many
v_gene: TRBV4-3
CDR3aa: CASSQETSQSGGYTF

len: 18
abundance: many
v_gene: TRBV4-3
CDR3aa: CASSQDGAGTLRTDTQYF

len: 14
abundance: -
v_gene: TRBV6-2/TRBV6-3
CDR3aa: CASSYASLTGELFF

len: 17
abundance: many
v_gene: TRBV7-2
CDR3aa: CASSASSGGGFYNEQFF

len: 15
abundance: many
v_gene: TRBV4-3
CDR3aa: CASSHGVGLADEQFF

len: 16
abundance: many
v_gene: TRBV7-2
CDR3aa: CASSLSGGTNTGELFF

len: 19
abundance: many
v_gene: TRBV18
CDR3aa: CASSPPLTASKEPYQPQHF

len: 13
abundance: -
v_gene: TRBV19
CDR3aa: CASSRDRERSLHF

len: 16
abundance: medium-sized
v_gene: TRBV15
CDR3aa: CATSRAAGEGGDTQYF

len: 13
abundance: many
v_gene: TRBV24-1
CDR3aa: CATRGQLNTEAFF